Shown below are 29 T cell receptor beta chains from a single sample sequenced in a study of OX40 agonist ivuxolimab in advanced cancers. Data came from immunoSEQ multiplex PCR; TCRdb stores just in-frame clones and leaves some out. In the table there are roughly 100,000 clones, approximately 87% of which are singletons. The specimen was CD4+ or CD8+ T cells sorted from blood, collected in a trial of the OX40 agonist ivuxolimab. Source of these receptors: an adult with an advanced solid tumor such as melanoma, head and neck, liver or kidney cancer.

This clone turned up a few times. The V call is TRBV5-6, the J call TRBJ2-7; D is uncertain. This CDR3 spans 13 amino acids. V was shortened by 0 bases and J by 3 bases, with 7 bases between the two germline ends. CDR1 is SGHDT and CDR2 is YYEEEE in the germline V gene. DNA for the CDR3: TGTGCCAGCAGCTTGGGCCACCTCTACGAGCAGTACTTC. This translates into CASSLGHLYEQYF.

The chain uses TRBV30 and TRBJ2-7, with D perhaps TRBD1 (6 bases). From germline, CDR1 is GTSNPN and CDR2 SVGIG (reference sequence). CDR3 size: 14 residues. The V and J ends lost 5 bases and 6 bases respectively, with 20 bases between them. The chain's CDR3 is CAWVTPGQEGEQYF. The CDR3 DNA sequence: TGTGCCTGGGTCACCCCGGGACAAGAGGGCGAGCAGTACTTC.

CDR3 DNA: TGTGCCAGCACGGCAGAACCCTATTCACCCCTCCACTTT. This encodes CASTAEPYSPLHF. The rearrangement joins TRBV6-1 to TRBJ1-6; no clear D. Germline V lookup: CDR1 MNHNS, CDR2 SASEGT. Trimming left V 7 bases short and J 8 bases short, with 12 bases between. The CDR3 length is 13 residues.

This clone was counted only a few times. CDR3 loop: CASSIAEGVYQPQHF. The CDR3 DNA sequence: TGTGCCAGTAGTATAGCGGAGGGGGTGTATCAGCCCCAGCATTTT. This chain links TRBV19 with TRBJ1-5; D might be TRBD1 (6 bases). Trimming removed 1 base at V and 5 bases at J, with 12 bases between. Per the germline V gene, CDR1 is LNHDA and CDR2 is SQIVND (reference sequence). The CDR3 is made up of 15 amino acids.

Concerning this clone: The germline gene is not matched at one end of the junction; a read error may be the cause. The CDR3 sequence is CASSPSRGNNGELFF. CDR3 coding DNA: TGCGCCAGCAGCCCCTCCCGGGGAAACAACGGGGAGCTGTTTTTT. The rearrangement links TRBV4-3 to TRBJ2-2; a weak D match, TRBD2 (5 bases). The CDR3 length is 15 residues. Germline lookup yields CDR1 LGHNA and CDR2 YSLEER.

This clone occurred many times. The CDR3 loop reads CASSMTSGSPETQYF. For the CDR3, the DNA is TGTGCCAGTAGTATGACTAGCGGGAGCCCGGAGACCCAGTACTTC. The rearrangement joins TRBV19 to TRBJ2-5; 12 positions match TRBD2. V was clipped by 3 bases and J by 5 bases; unmatched bases: 4. The germline CDR1 and CDR2 sequences are LNHDA and SQIVND (reference sequence). The CDR3 covers 15 residues.

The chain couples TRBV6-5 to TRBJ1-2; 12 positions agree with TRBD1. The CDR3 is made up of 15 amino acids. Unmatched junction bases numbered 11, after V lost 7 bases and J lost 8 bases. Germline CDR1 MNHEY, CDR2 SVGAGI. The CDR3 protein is CASISGTGGPGGYTF. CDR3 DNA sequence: TGTGCCAGCATCTCCGGGACAGGGGGCCCTGGAGGCTACACCTTC.

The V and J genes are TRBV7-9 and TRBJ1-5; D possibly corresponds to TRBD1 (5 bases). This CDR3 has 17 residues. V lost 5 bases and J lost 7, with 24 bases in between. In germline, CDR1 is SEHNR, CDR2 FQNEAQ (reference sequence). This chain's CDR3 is CASSEETGPRGGQPQHF. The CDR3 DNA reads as TGTGCCAGCAGCGAAGAGACCGGGCCCCGGGGGGGACAGCCCCAGCATTTT.

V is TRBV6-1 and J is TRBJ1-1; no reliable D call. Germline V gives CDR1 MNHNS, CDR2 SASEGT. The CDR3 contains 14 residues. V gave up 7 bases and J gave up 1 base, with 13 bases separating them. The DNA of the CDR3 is TGTGCCAGCACTCTCTCGGGCCCGAACACTGAAGCTTTCTTT. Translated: CASTLSGPNTEAFF.

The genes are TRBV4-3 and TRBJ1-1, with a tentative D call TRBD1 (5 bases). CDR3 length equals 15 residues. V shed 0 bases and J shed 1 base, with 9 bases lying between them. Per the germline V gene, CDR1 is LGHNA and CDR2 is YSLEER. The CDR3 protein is CASSQDWGGNTEAFF. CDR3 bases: TGCGCCAGCAGCCAAGATTGGGGCGGGAACACTGAAGCTTTCTTT.

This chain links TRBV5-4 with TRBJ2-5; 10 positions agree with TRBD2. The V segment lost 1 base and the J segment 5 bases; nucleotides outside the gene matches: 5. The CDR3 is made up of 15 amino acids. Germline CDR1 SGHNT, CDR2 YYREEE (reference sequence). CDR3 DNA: TGTGCCAGCAGCTTGCGTCTAGCGGGAGAGGAGACCCAGTACTTC. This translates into CASSLRLAGEETQYF.

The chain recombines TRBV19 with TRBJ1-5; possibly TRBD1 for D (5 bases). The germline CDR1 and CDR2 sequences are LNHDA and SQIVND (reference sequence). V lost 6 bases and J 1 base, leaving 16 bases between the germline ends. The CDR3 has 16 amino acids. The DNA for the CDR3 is TGTGCCAGTAGCCTTAACGGGGGGTGGAGCAATCAGCCCCAGCATTTT. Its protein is CASSLNGGWSNQPQHF.

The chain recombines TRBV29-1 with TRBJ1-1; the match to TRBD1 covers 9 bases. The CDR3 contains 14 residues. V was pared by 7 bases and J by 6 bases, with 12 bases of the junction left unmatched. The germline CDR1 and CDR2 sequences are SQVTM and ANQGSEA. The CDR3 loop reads CSASLTGGIAEAFF. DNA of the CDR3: TGCAGCGCAAGTCTGACAGGGGGAATCGCTGAAGCTTTCTTT. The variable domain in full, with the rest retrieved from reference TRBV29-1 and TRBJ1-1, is SAVISQKPSRDICQRGTSLTIQCQVDSQVTMMFWYRQQPGQSLTLIATANQGSEATYESGFVIDKFPISRPNLTFSTLTVSNMSPEDSSIYLCSASLTGGIAEAFFGQGTRLTVV.

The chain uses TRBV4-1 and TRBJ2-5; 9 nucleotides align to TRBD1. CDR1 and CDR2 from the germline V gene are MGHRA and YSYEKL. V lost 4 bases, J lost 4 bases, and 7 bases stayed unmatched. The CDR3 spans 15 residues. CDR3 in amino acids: CASSLGQGRGETQYF. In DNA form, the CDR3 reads TGCGCCAGCAGCCTTGGACAGGGGAGGGGAGAGACCCAGTACTTC.

CDR3 amino acids: CASRSPTGYYGYTF. For the CDR3, the DNA is TGTGCCAGCAGGAGTCCCACAGGGTACTATGGCTACACCTTC. The rearrangement uses TRBV6-5 and TRBJ1-2; TRBD1 might be the D (6 bases). Germline CDR1 MNHEY, CDR2 SVGAGI. Deletions cut 6 bases from V and 3 bases from J, with 14 bases between. The CDR3 sequence is 14 residues long.

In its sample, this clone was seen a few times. CDR3 residues: CAISESGELFF. The CDR3 DNA reads as TGTGCCATCAGTGAGTCGGGGGAGCTGTTTTTT. This chain uses TRBV10-3 with TRBJ2-2; D gene uncertain. CDR3 length: 11 amino acids. V was shortened by 0 bases and J by 8 bases, with 1 base between the two germline ends. Germline CDR1 and CDR2: ENHRY and SYGVKD.

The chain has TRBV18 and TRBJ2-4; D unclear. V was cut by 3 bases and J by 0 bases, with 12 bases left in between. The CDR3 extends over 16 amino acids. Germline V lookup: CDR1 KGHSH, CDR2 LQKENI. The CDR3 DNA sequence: TGTGCCAGCTCACCGACCGAAAGGGTAGCCAAAAACATTCAGTACTTC. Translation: CASSPTERVAKNIQYF. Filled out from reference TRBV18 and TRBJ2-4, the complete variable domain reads NAGVMQNPRHLVRRRGQEARLRCSPMKGHSHVYWYRQLPEEGLKFMVYLQKENIIDESGMPKERFSAEFPKEGPSILRIQQVVRGDSAAYFCASSPTERVAKNIQYFGAGTRLSVL.

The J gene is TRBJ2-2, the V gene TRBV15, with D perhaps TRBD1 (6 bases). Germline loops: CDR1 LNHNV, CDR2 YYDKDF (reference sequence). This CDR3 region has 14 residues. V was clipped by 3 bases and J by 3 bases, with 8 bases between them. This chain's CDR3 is CATSRSGDTGELFF. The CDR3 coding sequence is TGTGCCACCAGCAGGTCAGGGGACACCGGGGAGCTGTTTTTT. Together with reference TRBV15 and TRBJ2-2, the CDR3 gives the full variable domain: DAMVIQNPRYQVTQFGKPVTLSCSQTLNHNVMYWYQQKSSQAPKLLFHYYDKDFNNEADTPDNFQSRRPNTSFCFLDIRSPGLGDTAMYLCATSRSGDTGELFFGEGSRLTVL.

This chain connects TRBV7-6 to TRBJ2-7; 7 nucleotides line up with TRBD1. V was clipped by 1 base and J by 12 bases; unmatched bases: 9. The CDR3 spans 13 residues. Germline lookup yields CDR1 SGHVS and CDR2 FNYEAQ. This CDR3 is CASSLDPGQASYF. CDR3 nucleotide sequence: TGTGCCAGCAGCTTAGATCCTGGACAGGCCTCGTACTTC.

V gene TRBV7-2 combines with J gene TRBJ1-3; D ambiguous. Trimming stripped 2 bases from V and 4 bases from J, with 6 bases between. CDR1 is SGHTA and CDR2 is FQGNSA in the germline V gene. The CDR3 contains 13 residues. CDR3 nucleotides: TGTGCCAGCAGCTTAAACCGAGGAAACACCATATATTTT. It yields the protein CASSLNRGNTIYF.

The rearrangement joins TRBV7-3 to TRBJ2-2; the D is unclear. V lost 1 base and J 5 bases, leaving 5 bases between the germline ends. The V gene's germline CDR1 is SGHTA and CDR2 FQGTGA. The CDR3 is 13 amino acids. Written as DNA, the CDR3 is TGTGCCAGCAGCTTAATCCAGACCGGGGAGCTGTTTTTT. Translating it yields CASSLIQTGELFF. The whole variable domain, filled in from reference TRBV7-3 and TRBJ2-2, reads GAGVSQTPSNKVTEKGKYVELRCDPISGHTALYWYRQSLGQGPEFLIYFQGTGAADDSGLPNDRFFAVRPEGSVSTLKIQRTERGDSAVYLCASSLIQTGELFFGEGSRLTVL.

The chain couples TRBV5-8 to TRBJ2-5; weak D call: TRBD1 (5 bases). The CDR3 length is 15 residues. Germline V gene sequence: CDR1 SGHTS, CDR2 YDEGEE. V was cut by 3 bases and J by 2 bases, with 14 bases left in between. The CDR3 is CASSSAGIGQETQYF. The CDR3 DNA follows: TGTGCCAGCAGCTCCGCAGGGATTGGTCAAGAGACCCAGTACTTC.

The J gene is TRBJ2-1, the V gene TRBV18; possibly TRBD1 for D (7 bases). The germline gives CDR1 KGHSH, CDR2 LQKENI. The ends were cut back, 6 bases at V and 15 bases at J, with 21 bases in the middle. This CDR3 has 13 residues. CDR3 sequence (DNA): TGTGCCAGCTCCCAGGGGGGCGGGGCTCCCCCGTTCTTC. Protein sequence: CASSQGGGAPPFF.

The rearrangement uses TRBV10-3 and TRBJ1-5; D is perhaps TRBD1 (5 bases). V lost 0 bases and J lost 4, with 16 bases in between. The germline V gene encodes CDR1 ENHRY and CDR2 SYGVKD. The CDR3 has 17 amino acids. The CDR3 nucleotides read TGTGCCATCAGTGAGTCTGCCGGGGCGGGAGGTAATCAGCCCCAGCATTTT. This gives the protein CAISESAGAGGNQPQHF.

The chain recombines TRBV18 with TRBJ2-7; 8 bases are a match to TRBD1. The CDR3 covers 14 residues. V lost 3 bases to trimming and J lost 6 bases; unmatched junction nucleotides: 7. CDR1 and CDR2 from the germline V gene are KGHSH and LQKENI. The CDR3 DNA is TGTGCCAGCTCACCGAGGACAGGGCCCGCCGAGCAGTACTTC. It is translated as CASSPRTGPAEQYF.

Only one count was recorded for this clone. The CDR3 loop reads CASSLVVAGPTLEAFF. The CDR3 region has the DNA TGTGCCAGCTCACTCGTGGTGGCAGGGCCCACCCTAGAAGCTTTCTTT. The chain links TRBV18 to TRBJ1-1; D is perhaps TRBD1 (5 bases). Trimming pared 4 bases from V and 8 bases from J, leaving 23 bases between. Germline V CDR1 and CDR2: KGHSH, LQKENI. The CDR3 runs to 16 residues.

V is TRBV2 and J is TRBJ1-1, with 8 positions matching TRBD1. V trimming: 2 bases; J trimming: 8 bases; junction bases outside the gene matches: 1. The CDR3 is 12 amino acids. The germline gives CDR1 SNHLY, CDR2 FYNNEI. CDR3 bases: TGTGCCAGCAGTGAAAGGGACAGGGAAGCTTTCTTT. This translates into CASSERDREAFF. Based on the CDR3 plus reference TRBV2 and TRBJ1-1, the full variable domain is EPEVTQTPSHQVTQMGQEVILRCVPISNHLYFYWYRQILGQKVEFLVSFYNNEISEKSEIFDDQFSVERPDGSNFTLKIRSTKLEDSAMYFCASSERDREAFFGQGTRLTVV.

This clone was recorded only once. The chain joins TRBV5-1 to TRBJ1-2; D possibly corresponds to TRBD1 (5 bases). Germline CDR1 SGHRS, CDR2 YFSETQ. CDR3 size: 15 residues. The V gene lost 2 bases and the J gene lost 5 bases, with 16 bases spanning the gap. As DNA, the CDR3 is TGCGCCAGCAGCTTCCGGCAGGGCGGTCGGTATGGCTACACCTTC. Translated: CASSFRQGGRYGYTF.

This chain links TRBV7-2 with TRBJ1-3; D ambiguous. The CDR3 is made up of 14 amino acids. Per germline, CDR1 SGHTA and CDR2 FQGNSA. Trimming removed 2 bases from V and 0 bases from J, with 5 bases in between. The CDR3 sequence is CASSLHSSGNTIYF. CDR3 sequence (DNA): TGTGCCAGCAGCTTACACAGCTCTGGAAACACCATATATTTT.